These T cell receptor beta chains were read from a single sample in a study of blood T cell repertoires in COVID-19. TCRdb's copy holds only in-frame clones and misses some; the assay was immunoSEQ multiplex PCR. The profile shows approximately 240,000 clones, 70% to 85% of them singletons. The sample consisted of peripheral blood. These receptors were obtained from a middle-aged woman with active or convalescent COVID-19. Each CDR3 is given with its conserved first and last residue. The order of the fields is clone size, V gene, J gene, D gene, CDR3 protein, CDR3 DNA. D genes are given only for firm matches. A row's size may be missing; if present it is once, few, many or a size class.

>.|TRBV19|TRBJ1-2|TRBD1
CASRQGDANYGYTF
TGTGCCAGTCGACAGGGAGATGCTAACTATGGCTACACCTTC
>.|TRBV7-9|TRBJ2-2|TRBD1
CASSFGQGNTGELFF
TGTGCCAGCAGCTTTGGACAGGGTAACACCGGGGAGCTGTTTTTT
>.|TRBV3-1/TRBV3-2|TRBJ1-3|.
CASSHGPGGGNTIYF
TGTGCCAGCAGCCATGGGCCCGGGGGAGGAAACACCATATATTTT
>.|TRBV15|TRBJ1-1|.
CATTVGRNTEAFF
TGTGCCACCACGGTCGGTCGCAACACTGAAGCTTTCTTT
>.|TRBV4-1|TRBJ1-3|.
CASSHEGLGNTIYF
TGCGCCAGCAGCCACGAGGGCCTTGGAAACACCATATATTTT
>.|TRBV7-9|TRBJ1-2|TRBD1
CASSKQGTGGAYGYTF
TGTGCCAGCAGCAAACAGGGGACAGGGGGCGCGTATGGCTACACCTTC
>once|TRBV4-1|TRBJ2-7|.
CASSPNTGTPTYEQYF
TGCGCCAGCAGCCCTAACACCGGGACACCAACCTACGAGCAGTACTTC
>.|TRBV29-1|TRBJ1-1|TRBD1
CSVALGTVMNTEAFF
TGCAGCGTTGCGTTGGGGACAGTAATGAACACTGAAGCTTTCTTT
>.|TRBV19|TRBJ1-2|TRBD1
CASSSTGTGGVGYTF
TGTGCCAGTAGTTCAACCGGGACAGGGGGCGTTGGCTACACCTTC
>.|TRBV3-1/TRBV3-2|TRBJ1-2|.
CASSQRGGNYGYTF
TGTGCCAGCAGCCAAAGGGGGGGGAACTATGGCTACACCTTC
>.|TRBV7-3|TRBJ2-1|TRBD1
CASSPIRETGLALDEQFF
TGTGCCAGCAGCCCGATAAGGGAGACAGGGCTCGCGCTCGATGAGCAGTTCTTC
>.|TRBV24-1|TRBJ2-1|.
CATSDRSAQVVSNEQFF
TGTGCCACCAGTGATCGATCGGCACAGGTCGTCAGCAATGAGCAGTTCTTC
>.|TRBV29-1|TRBJ1-1|TRBD1
CSVDRGRDTEAFF
TGCAGCGTTGATAGGGGGCGGGACACTGAAGCTTTCTTT
>.|TRBV9|TRBJ1-2|.
CASSRGAEGYTF
TGTGCCAGCAGCCGCGGGGCTGAAGGCTACACCTTC
>.|TRBV6-5|TRBJ2-1|.
CASSIRQVYNEQFF
TGTGCCAGCAGTATCAGACAAGTCTACAATGAGCAGTTCTTC
>.|TRBV3-1/TRBV3-2|TRBJ1-3|.
CASSQEINSGNTIYF
TGTGCCAGCAGCCAAGAAATAAACTCTGGAAACACCATATATTTT
>once|TRBV18|TRBJ2-6|.
CASSPTPPSGANVLTF
TGTGCCAGCTCACCCACTCCCCCCTCTGGGGCCAACGTCCTGACTTTC
>.|TRBV7-9|TRBJ1-1|TRBD1
CASRRSQGAEAFF
TGTGCCAGCAGACGTTCACAGGGGGCTGAAGCTTTCTTT
>.|TRBV13|TRBJ1-1|.
CASSLGGAAEAFF
TGTGCCAGCAGCTTAGGAGGGGCGGCTGAAGCTTTCTTT
>.|TRBV27|TRBJ1-2|TRBD1
CASSLGRGQGYTF
TGTGCCAGCAGTTTGGGCAGGGGGCAGGGCTACACCTTC
>.|TRBV5-1|TRBJ1-2|TRBD1
CASSSTGTVHGYTF
TGCGCCAGCAGCTCAACCGGGACAGTCCATGGCTACACCTTC
>.|TRBV5-5|TRBJ1-3|.
CASSAGGGGNTIYF
TGTGCCAGCAGCGCGGGGGGCGGTGGAAACACCATATATTTT